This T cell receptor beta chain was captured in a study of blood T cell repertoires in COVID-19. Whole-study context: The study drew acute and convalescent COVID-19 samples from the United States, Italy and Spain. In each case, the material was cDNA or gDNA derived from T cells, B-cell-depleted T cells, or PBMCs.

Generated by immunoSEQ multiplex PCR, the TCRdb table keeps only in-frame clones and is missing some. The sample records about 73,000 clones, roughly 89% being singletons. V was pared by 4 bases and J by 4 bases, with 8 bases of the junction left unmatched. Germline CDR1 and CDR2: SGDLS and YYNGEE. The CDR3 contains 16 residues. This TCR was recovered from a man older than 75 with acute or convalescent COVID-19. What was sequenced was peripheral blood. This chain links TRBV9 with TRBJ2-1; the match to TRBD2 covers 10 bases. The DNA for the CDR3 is TGTGCCAGCAGCCCCCTCGGACTAGCGGAATACAATGAGCAGTTCTTC. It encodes CASSPLGLAEYNEQFF.